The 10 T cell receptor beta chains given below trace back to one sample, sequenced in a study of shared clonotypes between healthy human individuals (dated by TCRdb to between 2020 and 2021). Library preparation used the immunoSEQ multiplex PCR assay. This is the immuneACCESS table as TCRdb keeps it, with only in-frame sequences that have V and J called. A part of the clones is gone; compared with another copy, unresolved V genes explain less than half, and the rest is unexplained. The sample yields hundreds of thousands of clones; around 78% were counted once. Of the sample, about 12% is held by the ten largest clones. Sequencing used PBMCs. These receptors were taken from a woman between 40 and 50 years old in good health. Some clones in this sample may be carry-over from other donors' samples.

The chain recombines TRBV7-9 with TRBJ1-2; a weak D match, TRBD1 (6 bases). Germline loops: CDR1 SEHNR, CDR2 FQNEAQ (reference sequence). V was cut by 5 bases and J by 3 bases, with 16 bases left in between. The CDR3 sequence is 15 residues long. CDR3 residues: CASSTTGFGDYGYTF. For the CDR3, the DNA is TGTGCCAGCAGCACAACAGGGTTCGGGGACTATGGCTACACCTTC.

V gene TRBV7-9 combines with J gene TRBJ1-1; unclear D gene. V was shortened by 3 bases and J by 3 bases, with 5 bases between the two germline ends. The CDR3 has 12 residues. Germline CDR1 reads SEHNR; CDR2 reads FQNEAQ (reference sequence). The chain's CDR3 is CASSFGDTEAFF. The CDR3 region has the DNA TGTGCCAGCAGCTTCGGGGACACTGAAGCTTTCTTT.

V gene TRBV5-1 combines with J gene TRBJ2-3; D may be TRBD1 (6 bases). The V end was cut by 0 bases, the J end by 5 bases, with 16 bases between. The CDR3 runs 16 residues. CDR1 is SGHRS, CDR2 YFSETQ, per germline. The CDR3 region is CASSLGDKGRGDTQYF. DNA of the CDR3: TGCGCCAGCAGCTTGGGGGACAAGGGACGAGGAGATACGCAGTATTTT. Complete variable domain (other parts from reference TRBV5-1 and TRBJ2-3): KAGVTQTPRYLIKTRGQQVTLSCSPISGHRSVSWYQQTPGQGLQFLFEYFSETQRNKGNFPGRFSGRQFSNSRSEMNVSTLELGDSALYLCASSLGDKGRGDTQYFGPGTRLTVL.

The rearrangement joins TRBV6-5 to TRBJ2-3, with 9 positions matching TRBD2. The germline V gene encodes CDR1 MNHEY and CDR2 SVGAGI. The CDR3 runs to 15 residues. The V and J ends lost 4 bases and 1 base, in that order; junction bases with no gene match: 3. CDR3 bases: TGTGCCAGCAGTTTTAGCGGGAGAGGCACAGATACGCAGTATTTT. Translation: CASSFSGRGTDTQYF.

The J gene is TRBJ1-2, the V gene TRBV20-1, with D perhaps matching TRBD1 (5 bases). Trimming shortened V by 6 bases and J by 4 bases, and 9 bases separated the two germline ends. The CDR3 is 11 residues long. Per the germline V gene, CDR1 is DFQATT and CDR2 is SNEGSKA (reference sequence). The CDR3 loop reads CSATGTYGYTF. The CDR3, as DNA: TGCAGTGCCACCGGGACCTATGGCTACACCTTC.

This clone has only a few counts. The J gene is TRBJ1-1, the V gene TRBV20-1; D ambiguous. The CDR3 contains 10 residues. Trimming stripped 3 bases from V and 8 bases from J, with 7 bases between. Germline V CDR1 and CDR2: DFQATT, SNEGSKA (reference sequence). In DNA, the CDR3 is TGCAGTGCTAGGCGGTCAGAAGCTTTCTTT. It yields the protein CSARRSEAFF.

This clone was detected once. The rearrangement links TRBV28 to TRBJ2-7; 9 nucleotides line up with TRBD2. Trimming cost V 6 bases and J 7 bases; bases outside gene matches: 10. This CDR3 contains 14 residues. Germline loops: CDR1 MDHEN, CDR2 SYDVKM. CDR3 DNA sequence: TGTGCCAGCAGAAGGACTAGCGCCTTCGGGGAGCAGTACTTC. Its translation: CASRRTSAFGEQYF.

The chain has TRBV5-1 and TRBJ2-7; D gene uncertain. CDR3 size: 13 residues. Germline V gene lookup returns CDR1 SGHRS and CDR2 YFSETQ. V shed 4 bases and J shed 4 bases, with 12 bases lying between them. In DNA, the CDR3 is TGCGCCAGCAGCCAAAGTCTGGAGTACGAGCAGTACTTC. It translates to CASSQSLEYEQYF.

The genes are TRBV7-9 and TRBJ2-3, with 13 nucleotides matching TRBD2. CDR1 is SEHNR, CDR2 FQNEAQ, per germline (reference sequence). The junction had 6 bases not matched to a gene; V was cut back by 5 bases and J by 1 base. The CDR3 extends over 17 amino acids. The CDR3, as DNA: TGTGCCAGCAGCCGGACTAGCGGGAGCTGGGGCACAGATACGCAGTATTTT. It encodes CASSRTSGSWGTDTQYF.

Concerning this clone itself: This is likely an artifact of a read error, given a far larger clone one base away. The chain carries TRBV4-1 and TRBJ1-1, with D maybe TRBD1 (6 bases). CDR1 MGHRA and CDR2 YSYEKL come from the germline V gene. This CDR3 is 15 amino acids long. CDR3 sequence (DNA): TGCGCCAGCAGCCAAGATAACAGGGCAGGCACTGAAGCTTCCTTT. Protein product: CASSQDNRAGTEASF.